Sequencing of this T cell receptor beta chain was carried out in a study of T cell repertoires in cytomegalovirus infection. Study-level background: Both CMV infection and a matching HLA type were indicated by public TCR beta signatures.

TCRdb re-called the reads through MiXCR, storing one row per CDR3 protein. Among about 330,000 distinct CDR3 sequences, more than 9% were seen once, and the ten largest hold over 3.5%. This clonotype was counted ten times or more. Its cognate antigen is unknown. The CDR3 length is 15 residues. Germline lookup yields CDR1 SGHTA and CDR2 FQGNSA. The V end was cut by 5 bases, the J end by 1 base, with 12 bases between. Study-wide results and caveats: In two of eight donors, the top clonotype was HLA-C-restricted CMV-specific.

This receptor was identified in a human donor in good health (CMV status not recorded). Some clones in this sample may be carry-over from other donors' samples. The genes are TRBV7-2 and TRBJ1-5; weak D call: TRBD1 (5 bases). The material sequenced was PBMCs. The CDR3 DNA follows: TGTGCCAGCAGCCTACGACAGAGCAGCAATCAGCCCCAGCATTTT. Protein product: CASSLRQSSNQPQHF.